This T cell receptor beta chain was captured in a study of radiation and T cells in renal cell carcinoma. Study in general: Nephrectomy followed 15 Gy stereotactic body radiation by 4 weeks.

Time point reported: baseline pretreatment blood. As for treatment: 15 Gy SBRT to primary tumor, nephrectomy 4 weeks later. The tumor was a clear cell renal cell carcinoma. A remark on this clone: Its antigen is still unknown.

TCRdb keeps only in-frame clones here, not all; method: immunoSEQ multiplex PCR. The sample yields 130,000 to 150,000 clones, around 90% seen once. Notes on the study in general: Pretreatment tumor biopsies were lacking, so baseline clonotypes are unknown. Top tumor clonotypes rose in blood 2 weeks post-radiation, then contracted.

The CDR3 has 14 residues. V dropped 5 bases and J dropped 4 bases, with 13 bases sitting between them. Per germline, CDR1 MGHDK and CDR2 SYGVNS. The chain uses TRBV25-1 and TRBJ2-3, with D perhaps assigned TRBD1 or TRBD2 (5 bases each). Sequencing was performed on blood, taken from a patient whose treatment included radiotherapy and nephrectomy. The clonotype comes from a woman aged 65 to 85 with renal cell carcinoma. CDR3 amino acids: CASSLQGGPDTQYF. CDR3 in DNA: TGTGCCAGCAGTCTGCAGGGCGGGCCAGATACGCAGTATTTT.